Each of the 21 T cell receptor beta chains below was sequenced from the same sample in a study of CD8 T cells in ankylosing spondylitis. In TCRdb, the 5' RACE reads were re-called with MiXCR into one record per CDR3 protein. The data contain under 400,000 distinct CDR3 sequences, approximately 10% of them singletons. Input material: blood, either unsorted or a sorted T cell fraction (not recorded which). The receptors here all came from a female donor with ankylosing spondylitis or in good health (not recorded which).

Many counts were recorded for this clonotype. This rearrangement joins TRBV10-3 to TRBJ1-5; 8 bases fit TRBD1. After removal of 6 bases from V and 9 bases from J, the junction contained 7 bases not matched to a gene. This CDR3 contains 13 residues. Germline CDR1 ENHRY, CDR2 SYGVKD. The CDR3 nucleotides are TGTGCCATCAGCCTGGACAGGGATCGGCCCCAGCATTTT. Amino acid sequence: CAISLDRDRPQHF.

This clonotype was recorded at least ten times. This chain links TRBV10-2 with TRBJ2-1; D not certain. CDR3 length: 14 amino acids. Germline CDR1 WSHSY, CDR2 SAAADI. V was pared by 5 bases and J by 5 bases, with 13 bases between. The CDR3 is CASSRASGDNEQFF. The DNA for the CDR3 is TGCGCCAGCAGTAGAGCGAGTGGTGACAATGAGCAGTTCTTC.

This clonotype appeared many times. The gene calls are TRBV5-1 and TRBJ2-3; 9 bases match TRBD2. This CDR3 is built from 15 residues. Germline V gene lookup returns CDR1 SGHRS and CDR2 YFSETQ. The junction had 6 bases not matched to a gene; V was cut back by 2 bases and J by 5 bases. The CDR3: CASSFLGSGGDTQYF. In nucleotides, the CDR3 is TGCGCCAGCAGCTTCCTTGGTAGCGGGGGAGATACGCAGTATTTT.

This clonotype was observed many times. This chain connects TRBV9 to TRBJ2-7; 7 nucleotides line up with TRBD1. The CDR3 loop spans 15 amino acids. Germline V gene lookup returns CDR1 SGDLS and CDR2 YYNGEE. J was trimmed by 2 bases and V by 4 bases; bases with no gene match: 9. The CDR3 is CASSPSQQGTYEQYF. In nucleotides, the CDR3 is TGTGCCAGCAGCCCAAGTCAACAGGGGACCTACGAGCAGTACTTC.

The CDR3 sequence: CRARTSGEEQFF. CDR3 nucleotide sequence: TGCAGAGCCCGGACTAGCGGAGAGGAGCAGTTCTTC. The genes are TRBV20-1 and TRBJ2-1, with TRBD2 identical over 10 bases. Germline V gives CDR1 DFQATT, CDR2 SNEGSKA (reference sequence). This CDR3 is built from 12 residues.

This clonotype has a count of ten or more. The rearrangement links TRBV27 to TRBJ2-5; the D is unclear. CDR1 MNHEY and CDR2 SMNVEV come from the germline V gene (reference sequence). V was cut by 5 bases and J by 0 bases, with 10 bases left in between. The CDR3 contains 14 residues. The CDR3 sequence: CASSTRRNQETQYF. In DNA, the CDR3 is TGTGCCAGCAGTACTCGGCGGAACCAAGAGACCCAGTACTTC.

The gene calls are TRBV27 and TRBJ2-3; 8 positions match TRBD1. The CDR3 spans 16 residues. V dropped 1 base and J dropped 3; count of bases not matched to a gene: 6. The germline V gene encodes CDR1 MNHEY and CDR2 SMNVEV (reference sequence). CDR3 in amino acids: CASSLLGQDGTDTQYF. The CDR3 DNA is TGTGCCAGCAGTTTATTGGGACAGGATGGGACAGATACGCAGTATTTT.

This clonotype was counted many times. The chain joins TRBV20-1 to TRBJ1-5, with 8 positions matching TRBD1. Trimming at V came to 6 bases and at J to 7 bases, leaving 5 bases not matched to a gene. In germline, CDR1 is DFQATT, CDR2 SNEGSKA (reference sequence). This CDR3 contains 12 residues. CDR3 in amino acids: CSALDRAQPQHF. CDR3 DNA: TGCAGTGCGTTGGACAGGGCCCAGCCCCAGCATTTT.

This clonotype has only a few counts. V is TRBV5-1 and J is TRBJ1-5, with 9 bases that match TRBD1. The CDR3 covers 15 residues. With V trimmed by 4 bases and J by 2 bases, 4 bases remained unmatched. Per the germline V gene, CDR1 is SGHRS and CDR2 is YFSETQ. The CDR3 bases are TGCGCCAGCAGCACCGGGACAGGGCGCAATCAGCCCCAGCATTTT. Its translation: CASSTGTGRNQPQHF.

This clonotype was observed at least ten times. The junction departs from germline at one end; a sequencing error may be responsible. The CDR3 spells CASRTQVEDYYEQFF. The CDR3, as DNA: TGTGCCAGCAGAACTCAGGTGGAGGACTACTATGAGCAGTTCTTC. The rearrangement joins TRBV6-1 to TRBJ2-1; possibly TRBD2 for D (6 bases). The germline CDR1 and CDR2 sequences are MNHNS and SASEGT. This CDR3 is 15 amino acids long.

This clonotype has at least ten counts. CDR3 DNA sequence: TGCAGTGCTAGAGAGGTTGGCAATGAGCAGTTCTTC. Protein: CSAREVGNEQFF. This chain connects TRBV20-1 to TRBJ2-1; D uncertain. CDR1 and CDR2 from the germline V gene are DFQATT and SNEGSKA (reference sequence). This CDR3 spans 12 amino acids. The V and J ends lost 0 bases and 6 bases respectively, with 6 bases between them.

At least ten counts were recorded for this clonotype. This rearrangement joins TRBV5-1 to TRBJ2-7; D gene ambiguous. The CDR3 is made up of 14 amino acids. Looked up from germline, CDR1 is SGHRS and CDR2 is YFSETQ. V was pared by 1 base and J by 3 bases, with 11 bases between. CDR3 bases: TGCGCCAGCAGCTTGCAGGAAGAATACTACGAGCAGTACTTC. This codes for CASSLQEEYYEQYF.

This chain links TRBV7-2 with TRBJ2-7; 11 bases agree with TRBD1. The V segment lost 4 bases and the J segment 7 bases; nucleotides outside the gene matches: 9. The CDR3 spans 15 residues. Germline CDR1 is SGHTA and CDR2 is FQGNSA. CDR3 nucleotides: TGTGCCAGCAGCTCGGGGACAGGGGGTACGTTAGAGCAGTACTTC. Encoded protein: CASSSGTGGTLEQYF.

This clonotype was picked up one time. A much larger clone lies a single base off, so this may be a read error. V gene TRBV12-3 or TRBV12-4 combines with J gene TRBJ2-1, with D unclear. This CDR3 spans 14 amino acids. The CDR3 protein is CASSLADTYNVQFF. In DNA form, the CDR3 reads TGTGCCAGCAGTTTGGCAGATACCTACAATGTGCAGTTCTTC.

This clonotype was seen many times. V and J are TRBV20-1 and TRBJ1-4, with no clear D. The CDR3 covers 13 residues. Germline values: CDR1 DFQATT, CDR2 SNEGSKA (reference sequence). Trimming left V 3 bases short and J 2 bases short, with 7 bases between. The CDR3 coding sequence is TGCAGTGCTAGTATCGGCACTAATGAAAAACTGTTTTTT. This codes for CSASIGTNEKLFF.

V gene TRBV7-2 combines with J gene TRBJ2-1; 8 bases map to TRBD1. CDR3 length: 12 residues. Germline V gives CDR1 SGHTA, CDR2 FQGNSA. J was trimmed by 9 bases and V by 5 bases; bases with no gene match: 3. CDR3 nucleotide sequence: TGTGCCAGCAGCGTACAGGGGGGTGAGCAGTTCTTC. This encodes CASSVQGGEQFF.

This clonotype came up many times. The chain links TRBV20-1 to TRBJ2-1, with TRBD2 matching 11 bases. The CDR3 runs 14 residues. The germline CDR1 and CDR2 sequences are DFQATT and SNEGSKA (reference sequence). Trimming cost V 6 bases and J 5 bases; bases outside gene matches: 6. The CDR3 protein is CSAHSGRGDNEQFF. The CDR3 nucleotides are TGCAGTGCCCATAGCGGGAGGGGGGACAATGAGCAGTTCTTC.

This clonotype was observed at least ten times. The genes are TRBV28 and TRBJ1-1; 9 bases align to TRBD1. CDR1 is MDHEN, CDR2 SYDVKM, per germline. Germline trimming cut 5 bases from V and 1 base from J; bases unmatched to any gene: 11. This CDR3 is 17 amino acids long. The CDR3 sequence: CASSQVQGAKGNTEAFF. CDR3 sequence (DNA): TGTGCCAGCAGTCAAGTACAGGGGGCGAAGGGGAACACTGAAGCTTTCTTT.

The chain uses TRBV29-1 and TRBJ2-7; 10 positions match TRBD1. The V and J ends lost 6 bases and 4 bases, in that order; junction bases with no gene match: 9. This CDR3 contains 14 residues. Germline lookup yields CDR1 SQVTM and CDR2 ANQGSEA. The CDR3 coding sequence is TGCAGCGTCGAGACAGGGGGCGAGGGGTACGAGCAGTACTTC. It yields the protein CSVETGGEGYEQYF.

The chain links TRBV7-9 to TRBJ2-1; TRBD1 matches at 8 bases. V lost 8 bases, J lost 2 bases, and 5 bases stayed unmatched. Germline-derived CDR1 and CDR2 are SEHNR and FQNEAQ (reference sequence). The CDR3 is made up of 14 amino acids. CDR3: CASRRTGPYNEQFF. As DNA, the CDR3 is TGTGCCAGCCGGAGGACAGGGCCCTACAATGAGCAGTTCTTC.

This clonotype showed up many times. The gene calls are TRBV29-1 and TRBJ2-6; 11 nucleotides match TRBD1. The CDR3 loop spans 16 amino acids. Germline assignment: CDR1 SQVTM and CDR2 ANQGSEA. J gave up 0 bases and V 6 bases, and 4 bases lay outside the gene matches. The CDR3 here is CSVRDRGVSGANVLTF. The DNA for the CDR3 is TGCAGCGTCCGGGACAGGGGGGTCTCTGGGGCCAACGTCCTGACTTTC.